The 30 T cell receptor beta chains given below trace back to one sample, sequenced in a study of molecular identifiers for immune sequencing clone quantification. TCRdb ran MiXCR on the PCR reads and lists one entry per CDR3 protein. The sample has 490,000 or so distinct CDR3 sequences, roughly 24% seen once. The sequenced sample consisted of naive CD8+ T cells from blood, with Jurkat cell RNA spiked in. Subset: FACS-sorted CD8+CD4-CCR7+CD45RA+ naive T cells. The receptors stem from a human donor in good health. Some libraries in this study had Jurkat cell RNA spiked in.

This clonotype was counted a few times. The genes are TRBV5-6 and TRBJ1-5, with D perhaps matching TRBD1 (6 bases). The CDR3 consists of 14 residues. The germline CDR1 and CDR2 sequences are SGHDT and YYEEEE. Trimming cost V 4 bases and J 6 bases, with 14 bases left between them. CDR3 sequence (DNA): TGTGCCAGCAGCACGAAACAGGGACGTCAGCCCCAGCATTTT. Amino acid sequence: CASSTKQGRQPQHF.

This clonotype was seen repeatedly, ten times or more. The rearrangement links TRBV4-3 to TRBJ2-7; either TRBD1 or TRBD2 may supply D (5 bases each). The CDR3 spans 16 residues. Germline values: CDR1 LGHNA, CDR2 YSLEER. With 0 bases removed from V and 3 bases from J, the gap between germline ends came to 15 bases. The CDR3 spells CASSQDRGRLSYEQYF. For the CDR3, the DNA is TGCGCCAGCAGCCAAGATCGGGGACGACTTAGCTACGAGCAGTACTTC.

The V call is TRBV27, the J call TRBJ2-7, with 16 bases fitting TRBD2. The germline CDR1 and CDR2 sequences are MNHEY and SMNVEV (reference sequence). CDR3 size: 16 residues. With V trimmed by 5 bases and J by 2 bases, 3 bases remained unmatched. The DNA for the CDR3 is TGTGCCAGCAGTCCCGGGACTAGCGGGAGGGCCTACGAGCAGTACTTC. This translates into CASSPGTSGRAYEQYF.

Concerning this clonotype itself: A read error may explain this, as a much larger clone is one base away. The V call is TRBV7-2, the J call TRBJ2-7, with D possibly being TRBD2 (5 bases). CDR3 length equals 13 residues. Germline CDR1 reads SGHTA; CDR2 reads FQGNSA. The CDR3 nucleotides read TGTGCCGGCAGCCCCGGGAATTCCTACGAGCAGTACTTC. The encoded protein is CAGSPGNSYEQYF.

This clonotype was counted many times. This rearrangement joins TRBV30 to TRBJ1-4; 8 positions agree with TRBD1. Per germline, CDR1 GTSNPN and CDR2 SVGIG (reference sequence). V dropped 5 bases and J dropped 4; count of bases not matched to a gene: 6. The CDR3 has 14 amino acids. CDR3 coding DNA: TGTGCCTGGGACCCAACAGGGGGTAATGAAAAACTGTTTTTT. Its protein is CAWDPTGGNEKLFF.

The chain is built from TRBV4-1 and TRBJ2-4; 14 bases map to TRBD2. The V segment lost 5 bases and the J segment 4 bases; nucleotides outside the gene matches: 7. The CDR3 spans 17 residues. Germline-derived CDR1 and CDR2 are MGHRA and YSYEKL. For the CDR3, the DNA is TGCGCCAGCAGCAGGGGGACTAGCGGGAGAGAAAAAAACATTCAGTACTTC. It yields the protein CASSRGTSGREKNIQYF.

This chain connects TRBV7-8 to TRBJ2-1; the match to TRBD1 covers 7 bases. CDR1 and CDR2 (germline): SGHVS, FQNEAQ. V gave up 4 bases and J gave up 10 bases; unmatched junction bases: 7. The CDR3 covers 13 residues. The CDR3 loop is CASSSDRVTEQFF. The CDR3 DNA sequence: TGTGCCAGCAGCTCCGACAGGGTAACGGAGCAGTTCTTC.

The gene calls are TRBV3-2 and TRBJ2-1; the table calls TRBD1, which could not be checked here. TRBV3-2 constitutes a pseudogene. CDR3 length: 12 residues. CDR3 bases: TGTGCCAGCAGCCACAGGGTCAATGAGCAGTTCTTC. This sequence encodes CASSHRVNEQFF.

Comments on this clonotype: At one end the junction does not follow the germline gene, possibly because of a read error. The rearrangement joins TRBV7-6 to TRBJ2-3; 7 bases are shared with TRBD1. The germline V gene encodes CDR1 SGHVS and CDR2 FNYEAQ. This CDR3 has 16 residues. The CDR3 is CSSSLAPGGYKDTQYF. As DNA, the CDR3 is TGTTCCAGCAGCTTAGCGCCAGGGGGATATAAGGATACGCAGTATTTT.

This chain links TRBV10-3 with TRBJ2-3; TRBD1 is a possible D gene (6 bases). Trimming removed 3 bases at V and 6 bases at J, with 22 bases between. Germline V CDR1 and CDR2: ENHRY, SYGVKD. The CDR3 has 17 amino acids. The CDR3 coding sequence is TGTGCCATCAGTGACCCAATTGGACAGTCCAGTTTTGATACGCAGTATTTT. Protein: CAISDPIGQSSFDTQYF.

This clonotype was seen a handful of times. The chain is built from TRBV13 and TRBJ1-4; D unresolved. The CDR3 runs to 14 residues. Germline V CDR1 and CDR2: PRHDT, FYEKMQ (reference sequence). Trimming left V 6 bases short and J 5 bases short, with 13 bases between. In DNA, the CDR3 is TGTGCCAGCAGAAACCGGGGAAACAATGAAAAACTGTTTTTT. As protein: CASRNRGNNEKLFF.

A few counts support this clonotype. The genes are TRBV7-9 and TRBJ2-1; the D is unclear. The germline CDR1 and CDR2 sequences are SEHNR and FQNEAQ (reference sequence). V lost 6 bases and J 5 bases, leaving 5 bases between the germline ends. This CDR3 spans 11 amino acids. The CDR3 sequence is CASRANNEQFF. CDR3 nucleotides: TGTGCCAGCAGGGCAAACAATGAGCAGTTCTTC.

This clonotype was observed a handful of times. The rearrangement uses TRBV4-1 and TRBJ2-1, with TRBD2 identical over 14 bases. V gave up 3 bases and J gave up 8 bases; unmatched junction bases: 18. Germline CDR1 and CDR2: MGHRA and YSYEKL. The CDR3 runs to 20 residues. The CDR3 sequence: CASSQLPGQRTSGRTHEQFF. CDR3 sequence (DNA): TGCGCCAGCAGCCAGCTTCCGGGACAACGGACTAGCGGGAGGACGCATGAGCAGTTCTTC.

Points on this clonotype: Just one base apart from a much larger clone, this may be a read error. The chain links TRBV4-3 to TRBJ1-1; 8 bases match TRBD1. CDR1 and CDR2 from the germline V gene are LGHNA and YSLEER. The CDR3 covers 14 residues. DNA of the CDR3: TGCGCCAGCAGCCATATGACAGGGGAATATGAAGCTTCCTTT. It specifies CASSHMTGEYEASF.

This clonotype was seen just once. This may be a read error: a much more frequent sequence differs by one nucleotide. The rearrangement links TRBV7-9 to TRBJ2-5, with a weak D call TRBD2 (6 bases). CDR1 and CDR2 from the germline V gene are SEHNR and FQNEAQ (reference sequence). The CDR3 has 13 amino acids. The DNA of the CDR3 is TGTGCCAGCAGTCGGGGGTTCGGAGAGCCCCAGTACTTC. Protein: CASSRGFGEPQYF.

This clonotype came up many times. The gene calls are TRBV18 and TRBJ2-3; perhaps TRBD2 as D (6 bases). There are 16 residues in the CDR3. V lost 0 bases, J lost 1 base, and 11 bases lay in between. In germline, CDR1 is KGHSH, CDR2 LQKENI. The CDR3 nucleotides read TGTGCCAGCTCACCACCGGAGGGTATGGGCACAGATACGCAGTATTTT. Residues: CASSPPEGMGTDTQYF.

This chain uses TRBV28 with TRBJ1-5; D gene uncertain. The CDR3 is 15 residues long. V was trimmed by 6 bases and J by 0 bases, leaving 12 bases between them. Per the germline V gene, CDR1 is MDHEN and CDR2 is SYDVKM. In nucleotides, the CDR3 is TGTGCCAGCAGCCCCGGAAGTCATAGCAATCAGCCCCAGCATTTT. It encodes CASSPGSHSNQPQHF.

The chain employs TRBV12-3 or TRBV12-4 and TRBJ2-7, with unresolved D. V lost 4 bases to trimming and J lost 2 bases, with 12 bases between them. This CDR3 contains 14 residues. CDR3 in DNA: TGTGCCAGCAGTTACACGACAAAAGCCTACGAGCAGTACTTC. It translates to CASSYTTKAYEQYF.

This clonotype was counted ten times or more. The CDR3 loop reads CSFQDGGNQPQHF. The CDR3 DNA sequence: TGCAGCTTCCAGGATGGGGGTAATCAGCCCCAGCATTTT. J is TRBJ1-5 and V is TRBV29-1, with D possibly matching TRBD1 (5 bases). V gave up 8 bases and J gave up 4 bases, with 15 bases separating them. The CDR3 has 13 residues. Per the germline V gene, CDR1 is SQVTM and CDR2 is ANQGSEA.

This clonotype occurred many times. For the CDR3, the DNA is TGTGCCAGCAGTCCGCAGATCAGCACAGATACGCAGTATTTT. Amino acid sequence: CASSPQISTDTQYF. The chain combines TRBV28 with TRBJ2-3, with no clear D. The CDR3 spans 14 residues. V was trimmed by 5 bases and J by 0 bases, leaving 9 bases between them. CDR1 and CDR2 from the germline V gene are MDHEN and SYDVKM.

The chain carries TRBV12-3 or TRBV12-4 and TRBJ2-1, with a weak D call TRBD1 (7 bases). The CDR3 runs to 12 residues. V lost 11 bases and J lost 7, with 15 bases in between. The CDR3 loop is CARQGGWNEQFF. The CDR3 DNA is TGTGCCCGCCAGGGGGGTTGGAATGAGCAGTTCTTC.

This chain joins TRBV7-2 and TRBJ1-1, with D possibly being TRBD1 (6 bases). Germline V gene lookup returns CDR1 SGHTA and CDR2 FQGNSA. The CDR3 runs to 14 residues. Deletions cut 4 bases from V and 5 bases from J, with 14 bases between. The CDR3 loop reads CASSWPGGATEAFF. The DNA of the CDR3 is TGTGCCAGCAGCTGGCCTGGGGGGGCGACTGAAGCTTTCTTT.

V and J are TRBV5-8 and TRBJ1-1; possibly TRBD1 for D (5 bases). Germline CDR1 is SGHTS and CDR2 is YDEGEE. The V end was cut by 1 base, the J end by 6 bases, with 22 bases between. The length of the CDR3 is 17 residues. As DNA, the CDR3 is TGTGCCAGCAGCTTGTTGCAGGGCGGGGGAACCGGGGCTGAAGCTTTCTTT. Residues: CASSLLQGGGTGAEAFF.

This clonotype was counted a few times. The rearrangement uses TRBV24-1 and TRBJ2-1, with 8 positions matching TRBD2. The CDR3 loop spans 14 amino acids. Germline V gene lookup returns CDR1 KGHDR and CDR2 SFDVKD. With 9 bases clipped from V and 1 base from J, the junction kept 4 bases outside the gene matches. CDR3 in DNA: TGTGCCACCGGGACTAGAGCGTCCTACAATGAGCAGTTCTTC. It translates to CATGTRASYNEQFF.

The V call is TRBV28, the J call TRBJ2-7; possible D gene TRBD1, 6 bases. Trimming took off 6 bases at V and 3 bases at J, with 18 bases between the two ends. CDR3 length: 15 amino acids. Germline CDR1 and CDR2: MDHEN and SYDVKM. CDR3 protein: CASSPTGINFYEQYF. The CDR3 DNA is TGTGCCAGCAGCCCCACAGGGATCAACTTCTACGAGCAGTACTTC.

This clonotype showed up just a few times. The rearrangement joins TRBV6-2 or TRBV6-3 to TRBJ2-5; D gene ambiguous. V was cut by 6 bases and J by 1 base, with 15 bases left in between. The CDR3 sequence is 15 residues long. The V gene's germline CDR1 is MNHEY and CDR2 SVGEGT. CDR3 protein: CASSYLGRSQETQYF. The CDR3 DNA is TGTGCCAGCAGCTACCTTGGACGGAGCCAAGAGACCCAGTACTTC.

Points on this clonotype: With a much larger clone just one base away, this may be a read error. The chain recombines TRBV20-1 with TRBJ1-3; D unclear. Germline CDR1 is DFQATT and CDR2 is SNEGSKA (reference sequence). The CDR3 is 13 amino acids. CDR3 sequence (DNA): TGCGGTGCTAGGATAGCTGGTGGAAACACCATATATTTT. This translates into CGARIAGGNTIYF.

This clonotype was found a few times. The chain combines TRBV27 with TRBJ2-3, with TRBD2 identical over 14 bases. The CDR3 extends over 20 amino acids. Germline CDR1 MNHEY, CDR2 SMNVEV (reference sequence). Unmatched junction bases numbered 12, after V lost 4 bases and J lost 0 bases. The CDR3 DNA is TGTGCCAGCAGTTCCGGGACTAGCGGGAGCGCTATTCCTAGCACAGATACGCAGTATTTT. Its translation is CASSSGTSGSAIPSTDTQYF.

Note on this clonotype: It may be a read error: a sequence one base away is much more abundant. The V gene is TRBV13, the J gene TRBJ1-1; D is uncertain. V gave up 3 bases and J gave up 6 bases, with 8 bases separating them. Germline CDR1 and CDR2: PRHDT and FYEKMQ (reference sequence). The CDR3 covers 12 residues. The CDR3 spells CASSFSSPEAFF. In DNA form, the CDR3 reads TGTGCCAGCAGCTTTTCTAGCCCTGAAGCTTTCTTT.

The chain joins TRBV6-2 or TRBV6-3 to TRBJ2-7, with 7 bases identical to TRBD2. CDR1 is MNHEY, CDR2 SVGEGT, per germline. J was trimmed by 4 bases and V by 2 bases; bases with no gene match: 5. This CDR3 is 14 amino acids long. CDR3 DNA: TGTGCCAGCAGTTACCGGCGGGAGTTTTACGAGCAGTACTTC. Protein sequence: CASSYRREFYEQYF.